The clone carrying this TCR beta chain was detected only a few times. Its antigen is unknown. MiXCR, run by TCRdb on the 5' RACE reads, gives a single entry per CDR3 protein. The data contain approximately 100,000 distinct CDR3 sequences, around 10% of them singletons. Trimming took off 4 bases at V and 7 bases at J, with 10 bases between the two ends. This CDR3 spans 12 amino acids. Looked up from germline, CDR1 is SEHNR and CDR2 is FQNEAQ (reference sequence). This specimen belongs to a study of T-cell memory formation after mild COVID-19. Study details: Largely, the TCR clusters proved donor specific.

The study, taken as a whole, reports: Later expanders leaned CD4+, whereas clones that contracted between day 15 and 85 were balanced CD4/CD8. Memory cells collected pre-infection included some clones that later responded, suggesting cross-reactive memory joined.

Sequenced sample: PBMCs or a T cell subset sorted from them (not recorded which). The rearrangement joins TRBV7-9 to TRBJ1-2, with D possibly matching TRBD1 (5 bases). The source is a man aged 18 to 35 who had mild COVID-19 (a few samples of this study predate the infection). Cell type and time point are not known. The CDR3 DNA follows: TGTGCCAGCAGCTGGGGGGAAAGTGGCTACACCTTC. Translating it yields CASSWGESGYTF.